This T cell receptor beta chain was identified during a study of T cells in Graves' hyperthyroidism and ophthalmopathy. Study-wide findings and caveats: A model using 13 V-J features told ophthalmopathy apart from stable hyperthyroidism.

Patients having uncontrolled infection, another autoimmune disease, pregnancy or lactation were not included. Orbital computed tomography and thyroid ultrasound, together with serum TRAb and thyroxine and clinical symptoms, were used for diagnoses. The CDR3 is 16 amino acids. Per germline, CDR1 SQVTM and CDR2 ANQGSEA. V gave up 0 bases and J gave up 7 bases, with 22 bases separating them. On this clonotype: Its matching antigen is unknown.

Researchers amplified the TCR beta CDR3 regions from RNA transcripts. During a first-round RT-PCR of the TCR CDR3, the HTBI primer set was used. TCRdb independently ran MiXCR on the multiplex PCR reads; one entry per CDR3 protein. The sample has about 610,000 distinct CDR3 sequences, around 42% seen once; the top ten hold about 8%. Sequenced input: peripheral blood or thyroid tissue (not recorded which). The chain is built from TRBV29-1 and TRBJ2-7, with D possibly TRBD1 on 6 matching bases. The receptor was isolated from a woman aged 18-29 years with Graves' hyperthyroidism. CDR3 region: CSVEDQGRGEYNEQYF. Written as DNA, the CDR3 is TGCAGCGTTGAAGATCAGGGGCGAGGGGAATACAATGAGCAGTACTTC.